The 7 T cell receptor beta chains below all came from one sample that was sequenced in a study of T-cell reconstitution after alpha-beta-depleted transplantation in children. Preparation of the TCRbeta library involved a method that used unique molecular identifiers. MiXCR, run by TCRdb on the PCR reads, gives a single entry per CDR3 protein. This table holds around 45,000 distinct CDR3 sequences, around half found once. The sequences come from peripheral blood, collected before TCRalphabeta/CD19-depleted stem cell transplant. These receptors all stem from a boy under two years old with SCID, due to receive a stem cell transplant.

This rearrangement joins TRBV4-3 to TRBJ2-7, with D possibly TRBD2 on 5 matching bases. V was trimmed by 1 base and J by 10 bases, leaving 14 bases between them. CDR3 size: 13 residues. Germline V gene lookup returns CDR1 LGHNA and CDR2 YSLEER. As DNA, the CDR3 is TGCGCCAGCAGCCAAGCGTTTCGAGGACTTCAGTACTTC. Its protein is CASSQAFRGLQYF.

This chain links TRBV21-1 with TRBJ1-3. TRBV21-1 is designated a pseudogene. The CDR3 length is 19 residues. CDR3 sequence: CASSKTGQDRLFAGNTIYF. The CDR3 nucleotides are TGTGCCAGCAGCAAAACGGGTCAGGATCGACTCTTTGCTGGAAACACCATATATTTT.

V and J are TRBV29-1 and TRBJ2-6; TRBD1 matches 10 bases. Germline loops: CDR1 SQVTM, CDR2 ANQGSEA. The CDR3 spans 17 residues. The V gene end was trimmed by 7 bases and the J gene end by 3 bases; junction bases not matched to a gene: 12. The CDR3: CSAALRQGAGGANVLTF. The CDR3 region has the DNA TGCAGCGCCGCCCTTCGACAGGGGGCGGGTGGGGCCAACGTCCTGACTTTC.

V is TRBV29-1 and J is TRBJ1-1; 10 bases map to TRBD1. Per germline, CDR1 SQVTM and CDR2 ANQGSEA. The V gene end was trimmed by 6 bases and the J gene end by 3 bases; junction bases not matched to a gene: 13. The length of the CDR3 is 16 residues. The DNA for the CDR3 is TGCAGCGTCGGCCGGGACAGGGGTGGCTGGTACACTGAAGCTTTCTTT. Translating it yields CSVGRDRGGWYTEAFF.

In its sample, this clonotype was seen once. This rearrangement joins TRBV12-3 or TRBV12-4 to TRBJ2-7, with TRBD1 as a possible D gene (6 bases). The CDR3 contains 13 residues. V lost 4 bases to trimming and J lost 5 bases, with 12 bases between them. For the CDR3, the DNA is TGTGCCAGCAGTTCCTTACAGGGAAACGAGCAGTACTTC. This translates into CASSSLQGNEQYF.

The DNA of the CDR3 is TGTGCCAGCAGTTCAGGGGTGGGCAACAATGAGCAGTTCTTC. Translating it yields CASSSGVGNNEQFF. This chain uses TRBV6-4 with TRBJ2-1; D perhaps matches TRBD1 (6 bases). The CDR3 runs to 14 residues. V was shortened by 5 bases and J by 5 bases, with 13 bases between the two germline ends. The germline V gene has CDR1 MRHNA and CDR2 SNTAGT.

This sequence joins TRBV6-5 and TRBJ2-3; TRBD1 aligns across 9 bases. This CDR3 contains 16 residues. Germline trimming cut 2 bases from V and 1 base from J; bases unmatched to any gene: 4. Germline lookup yields CDR1 MNHEY and CDR2 SVGAGI. The DNA of the CDR3 is TGTGCCAGCAGTTACAGCCGGACAGGGGGCACAGATACGCAGTATTTT. This sequence encodes CASSYSRTGGTDTQYF.